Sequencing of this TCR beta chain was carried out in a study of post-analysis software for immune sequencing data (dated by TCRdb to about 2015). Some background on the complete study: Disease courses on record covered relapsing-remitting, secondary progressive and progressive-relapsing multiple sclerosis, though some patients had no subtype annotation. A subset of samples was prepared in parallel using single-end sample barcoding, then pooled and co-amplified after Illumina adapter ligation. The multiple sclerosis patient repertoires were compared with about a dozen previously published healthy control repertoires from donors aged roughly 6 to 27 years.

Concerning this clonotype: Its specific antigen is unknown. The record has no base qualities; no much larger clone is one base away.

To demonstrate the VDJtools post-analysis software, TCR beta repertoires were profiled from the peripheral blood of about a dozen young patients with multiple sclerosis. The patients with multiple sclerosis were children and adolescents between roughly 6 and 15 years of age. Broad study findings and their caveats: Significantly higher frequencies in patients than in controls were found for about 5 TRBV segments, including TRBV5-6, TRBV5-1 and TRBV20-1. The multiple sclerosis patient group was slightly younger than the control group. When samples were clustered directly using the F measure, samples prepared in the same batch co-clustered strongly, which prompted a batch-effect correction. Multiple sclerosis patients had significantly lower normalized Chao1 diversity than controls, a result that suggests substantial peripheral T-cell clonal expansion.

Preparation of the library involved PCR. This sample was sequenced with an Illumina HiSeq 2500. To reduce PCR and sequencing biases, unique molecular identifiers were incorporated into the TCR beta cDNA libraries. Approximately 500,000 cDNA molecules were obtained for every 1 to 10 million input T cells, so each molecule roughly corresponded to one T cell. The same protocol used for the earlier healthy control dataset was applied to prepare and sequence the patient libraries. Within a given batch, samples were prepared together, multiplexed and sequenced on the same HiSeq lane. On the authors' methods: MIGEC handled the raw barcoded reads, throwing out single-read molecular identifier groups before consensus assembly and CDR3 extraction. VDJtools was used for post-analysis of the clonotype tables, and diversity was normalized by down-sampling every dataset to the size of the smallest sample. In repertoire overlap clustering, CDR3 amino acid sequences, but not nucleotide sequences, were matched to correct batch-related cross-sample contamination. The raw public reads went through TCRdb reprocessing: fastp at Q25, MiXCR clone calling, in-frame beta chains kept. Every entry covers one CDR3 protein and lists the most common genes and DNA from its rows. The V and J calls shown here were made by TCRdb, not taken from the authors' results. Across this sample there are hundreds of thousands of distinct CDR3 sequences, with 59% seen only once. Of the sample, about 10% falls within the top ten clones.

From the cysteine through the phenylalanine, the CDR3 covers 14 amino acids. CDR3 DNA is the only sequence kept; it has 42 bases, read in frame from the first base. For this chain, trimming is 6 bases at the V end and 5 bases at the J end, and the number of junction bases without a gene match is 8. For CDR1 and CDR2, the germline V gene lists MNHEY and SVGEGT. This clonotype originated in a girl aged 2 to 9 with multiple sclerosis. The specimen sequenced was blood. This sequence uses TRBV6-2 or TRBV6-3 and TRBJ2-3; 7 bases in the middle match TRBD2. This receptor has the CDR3 CASSPGTSEDTQYF. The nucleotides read TGTGCCAGCAGCCCCGGTACTAGCGAAGATACGCAGTATTTT.